The entry below describes one TCR beta chain. What it recognizes is unknown. In TCRdb, the 5' RACE reads were re-called with MiXCR into one record per CDR3 protein. The table lists under 200,000 distinct CDR3 sequences, 11% of them singletons. This entry belongs to a study of CD8 T cells in ankylosing spondylitis. Study-level results: Those disease-linked clones were CD8+; they were also relatively rare in peripheral blood. According to the report, clones linked to the disease were significantly enriched in matched synovial fluid samples taken from ankylosing spondylitis patients. The study identified a TCR beta motif of roughly eight highly homologous variants that appeared characteristic of ankylosing spondylitis blood.

The CDR3 has 15 amino acids. The germline V gene encodes CDR1 MNHNS and CDR2 SASEGT. V was trimmed by 5 bases and J by 2 bases, leaving 14 bases between them. The specimen sequenced was blood, either unsorted or a sorted T cell fraction (not recorded which). The TCR sequence derives from a male donor with ankylosing spondylitis or in good health (not recorded which). The V gene is TRBV6-1, the J gene TRBJ2-3; D assignment may be TRBD1 or TRBD2 (5 bases each). For the CDR3, the DNA is TGTGCCAGCAGTATGGGGGTGGGGGACACAGATACGCAGTATTTT. This sequence encodes CASSMGVGDTDTQYF.